This TCR beta chain originates from a study of cytotoxic CD8 clonotypes in ibrutinib-treated CLL. The germline CDR1 and CDR2 sequences are MNHEY and SVGAGI. The CDR3 consists of 15 residues. V shed 4 bases and J shed 7 bases, with 19 bases lying between them. This clone was seen a handful of times. Some clones are missing from TCRdb's copy, which holds only in-frame ones; the method was immunoSEQ multiplex PCR. The data contain fewer than 45,000 clones, about 70% of them seen just once; the ten biggest clones take up approximately 16%. PBMCs that had been cryopreserved were the source of approximately 1.8 micrograms of genomic DNA for TCR beta libraries.

The chain couples TRBV6-5 to TRBJ1-2; D may be TRBD1 (5 bases). The sample here was PBMCs, taken at disease progression, from a patient treated with ibrutinib. This clonotype was obtained from a human donor with chronic lymphocytic leukemia. CDR3 region: CASSSDGKQAGGYTF. DNA of the CDR3: TGTGCCAGCAGTTCTGACGGGAAACAGGCCGGTGGCTACACCTTC.